This passage covers 8 T cell receptor beta chains from one sample sequenced in a study of PD-L1 blockade in urothelial cancer. Generated by immunoSEQ multiplex PCR, the TCRdb table keeps only in-frame clones and is missing some. The sample has about 91,000 clones, roughly 85% seen once. The time point denotes: peripheral blood 6 weeks after treatment start. The sample was PBMCs, taken around atezolizumab (anti-PD-L1) treatment. The receptors were gathered from an older man with urothelial cancer.

This clone turned up a few times. V and J are TRBV19 and TRBJ1-5; 10 positions match TRBD1. This CDR3 is built from 16 residues. J gave up 3 bases and V 3 bases, and 5 bases lay outside the gene matches. Germline V gene data show CDR1 as LNHDA and CDR2 as SQIVND (reference sequence). The CDR3 coding sequence is TGTGCCAGTAGTATGGGGACAGGGGTGGACAATCAGCCCCAGCATTTT. Translation: CASSMGTGVDNQPQHF.

This chain joins TRBV6-6 and TRBJ2-7; 7 bases map to TRBD1. The CDR3 is made up of 13 amino acids. Germline CDR1 and CDR2: MNHNY and SVGAGI (reference sequence). Trimming removed 3 bases from V and 6 bases from J; junction bases left unmatched: 5. For the CDR3, the DNA is TGTGCCAGCAGTTATCCTGACAGGGCCGAGCAGTACTTC. Translation gives CASSYPDRAEQYF.

This clone has ten or more counts. The chain combines TRBV5-8 with TRBJ2-7; no definite D call. V was pared by 2 bases and J by 4 bases, with 4 bases between. This CDR3 region has 11 residues. Germline CDR1 is SGHTS and CDR2 is YDEGEE. The CDR3 protein is CASSFSYEQYF. The CDR3 DNA sequence: TGTGCCAGCAGCTTTTCGTACGAGCAGTACTTC.

V is TRBV5-1 and J is TRBJ1-2; 8 bases map to TRBD1. Trimming cost V 5 bases and J 6 bases; bases outside gene matches: 6. The CDR3 totals 13 residues. Germline V CDR1 and CDR2: SGHRS, YFSETQ. DNA of the CDR3: TGCGCCAGCAGGGACAGGGTAAACGATGGCTACACCTTC. Translated: CASRDRVNDGYTF. Looking up the rest from reference TRBV5-1 and TRBJ1-2 gives the full variable domain: KAGVTQTPRYLIKTRGQQVTLSCSPISGHRSVSWYQQTPGQGLQFLFEYFSETQRNKGNFPGRFSGRQFSNSRSEMNVSTLELGDSALYLCASRDRVNDGYTFGSGTRLTVV.

The V gene is TRBV7-9, the J gene TRBJ1-1, with a tentative D call TRBD1 (5 bases). The CDR3 is 14 residues long. Germline V gives CDR1 SEHNR, CDR2 FQNEAQ (reference sequence). Trimming shortened V by 1 base and J by 0 bases, and 6 bases separated the two germline ends. In DNA form, the CDR3 reads TGTGCCAGCAGCTTAGTGACAGTGAACACTGAAGCTTTCTTT. Its translation: CASSLVTVNTEAFF. The variable domain in full, with the rest retrieved from reference TRBV7-9 and TRBJ1-1, is DTGVSQNPRHKITKRGQNVTFRCDPISEHNRLYWYRQTLGQGPEFLTYFQNEAQLEKSRLLSDRFSAERPKGSFSTLEIQRTEQGDSAMYLCASSLVTVNTEAFFGQGTRLTVV.

The chain has TRBV5-5 and TRBJ1-2, with 8 nucleotides matching TRBD1. CDR3 length: 16 amino acids. V shed 0 bases, J shed 5 bases, and the junction held 9 bases outside the gene matches. CDR1 is SGHKS, CDR2 YYEKEE, per germline (reference sequence). The CDR3 here is CASSLAQGAYSYGYTF. The CDR3 DNA sequence: TGTGCCAGCAGCTTGGCGCAGGGGGCCTATAGTTATGGCTACACCTTC.

J is TRBJ2-2 and V is TRBV7-9; 11 nucleotides agree with TRBD2. Per germline, CDR1 SEHNR and CDR2 FQNEAQ (reference sequence). This CDR3 is 16 amino acids long. V was pared by 2 bases and J by 7 bases, with 6 bases of the junction left unmatched. CDR3 sequence reads: CASSLTSGGRGGELFF. CDR3 DNA sequence: TGTGCCAGCAGCTTAACTAGCGGGGGCCGCGGCGGGGAGCTGTTTTTT.

The DNA for the CDR3 is TGCGCCAGCAGCTTGGAGACGGCAGGGGCTGGCAGTGAAAAACTGTTTTTT. This gives the protein CASSLETAGAGSEKLFF. This chain uses TRBV5-1 with TRBJ1-4; D perhaps matches TRBD1 (6 bases). The CDR3 is 17 amino acids. Trimming left V 0 bases short and J 7 bases short, with 19 bases between. The germline CDR1 and CDR2 sequences are SGHRS and YFSETQ. Full variable domain (remainder filled in from reference TRBV5-1 and TRBJ1-4): KAGVTQTPRYLIKTRGQQVTLSCSPISGHRSVSWYQQTPGQGLQFLFEYFSETQRNKGNFPGRFSGRQFSNSRSEMNVSTLELGDSALYLCASSLETAGAGSEKLFFGSGTQLSVL.